What follows are 13 T cell receptor beta chains derived from one specimen sequenced in a study of glioma-infiltrating T cells. Amplification of TCR alpha and beta CDR3 regions from RNA used iRepertoire nested multiplex PCR. Via MiXCR, TCRdb re-called the multiplex PCR reads, giving one row per CDR3 protein. This sample yields about 190,000 distinct CDR3 sequences, of which more than 30% are seen a single time; around 21% belongs to the top ten. The sequenced sample consisted of glioma tissue, nonneoplastic brain tissue, or PBMCs (not recorded which). The source is a human donor with low-grade glioma or glioblastoma, undergoing nonglioma brain surgery, or in good health (not recorded which).

This clonotype has ten or more counts. The V call is TRBV6-1, the J call TRBJ1-2; 7 positions match TRBD1. The CDR3 totals 13 residues. V lost 5 bases and J lost 7; bases outside the gene matches: 7. Germline assignment: CDR1 MNHNS and CDR2 SASEGT. Here the CDR3 reads CASSTTGSGGYTF. In DNA form, the CDR3 reads TGTGCCAGCAGTACGACAGGGAGCGGTGGCTACACCTTC.

In its sample, this clonotype was seen a few times. V and J are TRBV7-9 and TRBJ2-3; D is unresolved. Per the germline V gene, CDR1 is SEHNR and CDR2 is FQNEAQ (reference sequence). The CDR3 extends over 13 amino acids. The germline V and J ends were trimmed by 10 bases and 1 base, with 12 bases remaining between them. The CDR3 nucleotides are TGTGCCACCCTCCGACTTGGCACAGATACGCAGTATTTT. Protein product: CATLRLGTDTQYF.

In this sample, this clonotype turned up many times. This chain uses TRBV7-2 with TRBJ1-5; 7 bases align to TRBD1. This CDR3 is built from 15 residues. Germline V gives CDR1 SGHTA, CDR2 FQGNSA. The V segment lost 5 bases and the J segment 3 bases; nucleotides outside the gene matches: 7. CDR3 sequence reads: CASSILTGANQPQHF. In DNA, the CDR3 is TGTGCCAGCAGCATCCTCACAGGGGCCAATCAGCCCCAGCATTTT.

This chain connects TRBV5-5 to TRBJ1-3; D possibly corresponds to TRBD1 (5 bases). CDR1 SGHKS and CDR2 YYEKEE come from the germline V gene (reference sequence). The CDR3 is 15 amino acids. Between the trimmed V and J ends, which lost 0 bases and 9 bases, there was a span of 16 bases. CDR3 sequence reads: CASSLGGDGRSTIYF. DNA of the CDR3: TGTGCCAGCAGCTTGGGGGGGGACGGACGAAGCACCATATATTTT.

The table lists this clonotype with many counts. The chain employs TRBV2 and TRBJ2-1; 8 bases are shared with TRBD1. In germline, CDR1 is SNHLY, CDR2 FYNNEI. Trimming removed 3 bases from V and 8 bases from J; junction bases left unmatched: 6. There are 14 residues in the CDR3. In DNA form, the CDR3 reads TGTGCCAGCAGTGAGAAGACAGGGGCGGATGAGCAGTTCTTC. This encodes CASSEKTGADEQFF.

This clonotype was found many times. The rearrangement joins TRBV7-2 to TRBJ2-4, with no clear D. The CDR3 totals 12 residues. V lost 5 bases and J lost 11, with 13 bases in between. Germline V gene data show CDR1 as SGHTA and CDR2 as FQGNSA. CDR3 sequence (DNA): TGTGCCAGCAGCCTGGACGACCAAGTTCAGTACTTC. It yields the protein CASSLDDQVQYF.

CDR3 residues: CASSLTSGGTGELFF. The CDR3 region has the DNA TGTGCCAGCAGCTTAACTAGCGGGGGCACCGGGGAGCTGTTTTTT. This chain links TRBV7-3 with TRBJ2-2; 9 bases fit TRBD2. This CDR3 has 15 amino acids. V shed 0 bases, J shed 4 bases, and the junction held 0 bases outside the gene matches. Germline lookup yields CDR1 SGHTA and CDR2 FQGTGA.

Notes on this clonotype: This sequence may be a read error, since a much larger clone differs from it by one base. The rearrangement joins TRBV7-7 to TRBJ2-7; D may be TRBD1 (5 bases). The length of the CDR3 is 13 residues. Germline assignment: CDR1 SSHAT and CDR2 FNYEAQ (reference sequence). The CDR3 nucleotides are TGTGCCAGCAGCCCCGACAGATTCGGCGAGCAGTGCTTC. This sequence encodes CASSPDRFGEQCF.

This clonotype has ten or more counts. The chain combines TRBV28 with TRBJ2-5, with 8 bases that match TRBD2. The CDR3 totals 15 residues. CDR1 and CDR2 (germline): MDHEN, SYDVKM. Trimming at V came to 3 bases and at J to 6 bases, leaving 9 bases not matched to a gene. The CDR3 loop is CASSLDLAGLKTQYF. As DNA, the CDR3 is TGTGCCAGCAGTTTGGATCTAGCGGGTTTGAAGACCCAGTACTTC.

The chain links TRBV20-1 to TRBJ2-7; D is ambiguous. This CDR3 region has 14 residues. V lost 4 bases to trimming and J lost 2 bases, with 15 bases between them. Germline V gene lookup returns CDR1 DFQATT and CDR2 SNEGSKA (reference sequence). The CDR3 region has the DNA TGCAGTGCTATGACACTTAGCAGCGCCTACGAGCAGTACTTC. As protein: CSAMTLSSAYEQYF.

This clonotype has ten or more counts. The chain uses TRBV19 and TRBJ2-2; maybe TRBD2 (6 bases). Trimming left V 5 bases short and J 6 bases short, with 19 bases between. The germline V gene encodes CDR1 LNHDA and CDR2 SQIVND (reference sequence). The CDR3 consists of 16 residues. CDR3 region: CASSPYNRGGSGELFF. CDR3 nucleotides: TGTGCCAGTAGTCCCTACAATCGCGGAGGGTCCGGGGAGCTGTTTTTT.

As regards this clonotype: A much larger clone differs from this one at a single base, so this may be a read error. The J gene is TRBJ1-2, the V gene TRBV10-3, with D perhaps matching TRBD1 (6 bases). Germline values: CDR1 ENHRY, CDR2 SYGVKD. This CDR3 region has 11 residues. The V gene lost 5 bases and the J gene lost 12 bases, with 13 bases spanning the gap. For the CDR3, the DNA is TGTGCCATCAGTTCAGGGGACGGCCACACCTTC. Residues: CAISSGDGHTF.

The rearrangement joins TRBV30 to TRBJ1-5; 8 bases line up with TRBD1. The CDR3 is 14 residues long. V gave up 5 bases and J gave up 4 bases; unmatched junction bases: 7. Germline V CDR1 and CDR2: GTSNPN, SVGIG (reference sequence). The CDR3 coding sequence is TGTGCCTGGGGACAGGGCGGCTTAAATCAGCCCCAGCATTTT. This codes for CAWGQGGLNQPQHF.